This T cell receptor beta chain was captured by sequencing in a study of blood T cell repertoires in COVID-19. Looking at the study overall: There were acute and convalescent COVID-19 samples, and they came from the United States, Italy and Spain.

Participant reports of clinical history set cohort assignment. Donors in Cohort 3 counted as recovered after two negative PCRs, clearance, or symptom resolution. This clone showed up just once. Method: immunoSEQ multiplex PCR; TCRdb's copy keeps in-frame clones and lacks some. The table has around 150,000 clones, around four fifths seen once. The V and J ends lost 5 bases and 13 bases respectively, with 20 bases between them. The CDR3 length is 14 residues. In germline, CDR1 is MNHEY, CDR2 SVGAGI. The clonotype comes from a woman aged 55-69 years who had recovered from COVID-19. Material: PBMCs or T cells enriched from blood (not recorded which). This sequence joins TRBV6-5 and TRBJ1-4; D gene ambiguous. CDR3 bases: TGTGCCAGCAGTCAGAGTGATTATGGAGGAACACTGTTTTTT. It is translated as CASSQSDYGGTLFF.